This record covers a single TCR beta chain. The antigen is not known. This sample includes further DNA sequences coding for the same CDR3. V lost 1 base, J lost 4 bases, and 3 bases stayed unmatched. Germline loops: CDR1 SGHVS, CDR2 FNYEAQ. The CDR3 sequence is 15 residues long. The data stem from a study of cytomegalovirus exposure and HLA in healthy donors. About the study: Early released data comprised around 80 million unique TCRs from HLA-typed donors. Study findings and constraints: Some TCR beta chains (164 of them) were listed as cytomegalovirus-associated. Among the most significant clusters, several appeared linked to common viral pathogens in a later analysis.

Primers included in the PCR were 60 Vbeta and 13 Jbeta primers. The table came from immunoSEQ multiplex PCR; TCRdb's copy has only in-frame clones and leaves some out. The profile shows roughly 290,000 clones, roughly 80% of them singletons. This rearrangement joins TRBV7-6 to TRBJ2-7, with 11 bases fitting TRBD2. What was sequenced was PBMCs. This sequence originates from a girl aged 2 to 10 in good health and CMV-seronegative. For the CDR3, the DNA is TGTGCCAGCAGCTTAGAAGCTAGCGGGAGGTACGAGCAGTACTTC. This encodes CASSLEASGRYEQYF.